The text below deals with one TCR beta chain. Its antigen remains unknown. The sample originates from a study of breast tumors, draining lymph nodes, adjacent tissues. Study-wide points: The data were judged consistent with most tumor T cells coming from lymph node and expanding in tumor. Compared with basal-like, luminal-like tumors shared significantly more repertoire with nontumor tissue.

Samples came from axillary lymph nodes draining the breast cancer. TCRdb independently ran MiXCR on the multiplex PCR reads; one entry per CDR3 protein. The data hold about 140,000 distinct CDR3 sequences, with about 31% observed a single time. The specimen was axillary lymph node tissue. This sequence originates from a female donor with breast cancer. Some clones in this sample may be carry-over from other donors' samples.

The DNA of the CDR3 is TGTGCCAGCAGTTTCTACAGGCCCCTCCACTTT. Translating it yields CASSFYRPLHF. V and J are TRBV12-3 or TRBV12-4 and TRBJ1-6, with a weak D call TRBD1 (5 bases). This CDR3 spans 11 amino acids. Trimming stripped 3 bases from V and 13 bases from J, with 7 bases between.